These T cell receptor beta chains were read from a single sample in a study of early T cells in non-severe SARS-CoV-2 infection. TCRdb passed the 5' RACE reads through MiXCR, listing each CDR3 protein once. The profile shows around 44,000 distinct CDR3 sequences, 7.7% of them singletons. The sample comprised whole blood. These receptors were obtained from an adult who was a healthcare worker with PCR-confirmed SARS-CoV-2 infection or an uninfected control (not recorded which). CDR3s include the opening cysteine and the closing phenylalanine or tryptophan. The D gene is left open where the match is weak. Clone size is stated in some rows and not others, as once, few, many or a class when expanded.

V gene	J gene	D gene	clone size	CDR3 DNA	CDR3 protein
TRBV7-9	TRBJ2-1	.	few	TGTGCCAGCAGTTCTACGGGGGAGAATGAGCAGTTCTTC	CASSSTGENEQFF
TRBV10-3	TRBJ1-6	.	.	TGTGCCATCAGTGAGGAAGGAGGGCGTACTTCACCCCTCCACTTT	CAISEEGGRTSPLHF
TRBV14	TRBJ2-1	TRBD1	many	TGTGCCAGCAGCCAACGCCGGGACAGCTCCTACAATGAGCAGTTCTTC	CASSQRRDSSYNEQFF
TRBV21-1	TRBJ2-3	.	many	TGTGCCAGCAGCATCTGGACTAGCCGGGGAGATACGCAGTATTTT	CASSIWTSRGDTQYF
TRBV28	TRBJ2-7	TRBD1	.	TGTGCCAGCAGTTCAACCGGGACAGGGGGTTTTCACGAGCAGTACTTC	CASSSTGTGGFHEQYF
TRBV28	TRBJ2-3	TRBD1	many	TGTGCCAGCAGTCCGACAGGGGTATACTACGGGACAGATACGCAGTATTTT	CASSPTGVYYGTDTQYF
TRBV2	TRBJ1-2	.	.	TGTGTCAGCAGTGATCTGACATCGCTTTATGGCTACACCTTC	CVSSDLTSLYGYTF
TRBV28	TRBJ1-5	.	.	TGTGCCAGCAGTCCCCGTGTATACAACTACATCAATCAGCCCCAGCATTTT	CASSPRVYNYINQPQHF
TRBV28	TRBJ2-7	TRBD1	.	TGTGCCAGCACCAGGACAGGGGAGAGCTACGAGCAGTACTTC	CASTRTGESYEQYF
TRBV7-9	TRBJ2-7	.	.	TGTGCCAGCAGCACACCCGGAAAGATTCAGGGGCAGTACTTC	CASSTPGKIQGQYF
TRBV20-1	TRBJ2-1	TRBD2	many	TGCAGTGCTAGAGACCAATCTAGCGGGGGGTCCGGTCATGAGCAGTTCTTC	CSARDQSSGGSGHEQFF
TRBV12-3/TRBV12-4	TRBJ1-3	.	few	TGTGCCAGCAGGGTCCAGGGATTCAGCTCTGAAAACACCATATATTTT	CASRVQGFSSENTIYF
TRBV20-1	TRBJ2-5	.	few	TGCAGTGCTAGCGGGCGACAAGAGACCCAGTACTTC	CSASGRQETQYF
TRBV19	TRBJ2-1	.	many	TGTGCCAGTAGTATATGGGGGCCACTCAATGAGCAGTTCTTC	CASSIWGPLNEQFF
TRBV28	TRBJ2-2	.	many	TGTGCCAGCAGAGGTCCAGGGAGTGGCACCGGGGAGCTGTTTTTT	CASRGPGSGTGELFF
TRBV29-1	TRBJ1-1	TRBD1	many	TGCAGCGTTGAAGGACTAGACAGGGAATCAAACACTGAAGCTTTCTTT	CSVEGLDRESNTEAFF
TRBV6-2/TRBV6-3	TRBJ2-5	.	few	TGTGCCAGCAGTTACCTGGCGGGGGCGACGGACACCCTGGCGGAGACCCAGTACTTC	CASSYLAGATDTLAETQYF
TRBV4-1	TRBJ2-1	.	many	TGCGCCAGCAGCCAAGCGGGGACATTCTATGAGCAGTTCTTC	CASSQAGTFYEQFF
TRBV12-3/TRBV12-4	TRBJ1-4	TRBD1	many	TGTGCCACCACTCGACAGGGCAGACCTGCAACTAATGAAAAACTGTTTTTT	CATTRQGRPATNEKLFF
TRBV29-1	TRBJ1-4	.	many	TGCAGCGTTCTTGGTCGGACGGCGGATAATGAAAAACTGTTTTTT	CSVLGRTADNEKLFF
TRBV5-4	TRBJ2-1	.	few	TGTGCCAGCTTAGATGGGACGGATTCCTACAATGAGCAGTTCTTC	CASLDGTDSYNEQFF
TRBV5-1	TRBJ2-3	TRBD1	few	TGCGCCAGCAGCGAGGGGACAGCAGATACGCAGTATTTT	CASSEGTADTQYF
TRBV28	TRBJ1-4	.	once	TGTGCCAGCAGCATACCCTCGTCTAATGAAAAACTGTTTTTT	CASSIPSSNEKLFF
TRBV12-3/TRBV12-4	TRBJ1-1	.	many	TGTGCCAGCACCGGACAAAGGAACACTGAAGCTTTCTTT	CASTGQRNTEAFF
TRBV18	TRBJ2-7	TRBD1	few	TGTGCCAGCTCACCCGCGACAGGGGGCAACGAGCAGTACTTC	CASSPATGGNEQYF
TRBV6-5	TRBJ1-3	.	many	TGTGCCAGCAGTACTGGGGTGGATGGAAACACCATATATTTT	CASSTGVDGNTIYF
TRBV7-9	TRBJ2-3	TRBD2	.	TGTGCCAGCAGACCCGGGACTAGCGGGGACCCCCTTGCAGATACGCAGTATTTT	CASRPGTSGDPLADTQYF
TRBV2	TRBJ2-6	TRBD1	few	TGTGCCACCATCTACAGACAGGGGAGCTCTGGGGCCAACGTCCTGACTTTC	CATIYRQGSSGANVLTF
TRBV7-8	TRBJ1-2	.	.	TGTGCCAGCAGCTCGGACCGGGACTGGGGCTACACCTTC	CASSSDRDWGYTF
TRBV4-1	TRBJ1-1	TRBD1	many	TGCGCCAGCAGCCAACCCACCTCTAGCAGGGGGATGAACACTGAAGTTTTCTTT	CASSQPTSSRGMNTEVFF
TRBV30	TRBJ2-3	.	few	TGTGCCTGGAGAAGGGGAGGCACAGATACGCAGTATTTT	CAWRRGGTDTQYF
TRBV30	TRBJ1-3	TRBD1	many	TGTGCCTGGAGACGGGACAGAACCAGCTCTGGAAACACCATATATTTT	CAWRRDRTSSGNTIYF
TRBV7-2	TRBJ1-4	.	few	TGTGCCAGCAGCGTGGGGTTTTTACCTAATGAAAAACTGTTTTTT	CASSVGFLPNEKLFF
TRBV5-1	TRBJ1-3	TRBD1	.	TGCGCCAGCAGCAAATGGGACAGTTCTTCTGGAAACACCATATATTTT	CASSKWDSSSGNTIYF
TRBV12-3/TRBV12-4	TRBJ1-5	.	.	TGTGCCAGCAGTAGACAGGGCAATCAGCCCCAGCATTTT	CASSRQGNQPQHF
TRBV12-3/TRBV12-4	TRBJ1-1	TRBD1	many	TGTGCCAGCAGCGACAGGGCCACTGAAGCTTTCTTT	CASSDRATEAFF
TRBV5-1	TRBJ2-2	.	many	TGCGCCAGCAGCTTGGTGGTTGTCGGGGAGCTGTTTTTT	CASSLVVVGELFF
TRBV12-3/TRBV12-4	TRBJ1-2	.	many	TGTGCCAGCAGAGGACAGACAAACTATGGCTACACCTTC	CASRGQTNYGYTF
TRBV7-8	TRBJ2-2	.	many	TGTGCCAGCAGCCAACAGGGTTCCAGGGAGCTGTTTTTT	CASSQQGSRELFF
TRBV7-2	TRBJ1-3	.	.	TGTGCCAGCAGCTTAGGGTCGCCACTCTCTGGAAACACCATATATTTT	CASSLGSPLSGNTIYF
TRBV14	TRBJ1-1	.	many	TGTGCCAGCAGCCTAAGGGGGATGAACACTGAAGCTTTCTTT	CASSLRGMNTEAFF
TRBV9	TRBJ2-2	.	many	TGTGCCAGCAGCCCTAGGGGTTTATCGAACACCGGGGAGCTGTTTTTT	CASSPRGLSNTGELFF